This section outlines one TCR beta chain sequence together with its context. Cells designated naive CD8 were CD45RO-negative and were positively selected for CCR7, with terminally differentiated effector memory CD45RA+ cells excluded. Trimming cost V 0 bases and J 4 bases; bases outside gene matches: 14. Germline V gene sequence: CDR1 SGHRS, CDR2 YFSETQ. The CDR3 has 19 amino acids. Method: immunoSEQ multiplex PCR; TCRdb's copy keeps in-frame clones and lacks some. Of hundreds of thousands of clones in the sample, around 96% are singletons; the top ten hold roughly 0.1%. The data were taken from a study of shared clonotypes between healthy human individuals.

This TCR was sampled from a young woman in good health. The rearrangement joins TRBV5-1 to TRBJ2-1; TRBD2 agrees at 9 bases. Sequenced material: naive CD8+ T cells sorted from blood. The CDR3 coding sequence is TGCGCCAGCAGCTTGGCCCGACTAGCGGAGAATACGCGGTACAATGAGCAGTTCTTC. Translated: CASSLARLAENTRYNEQFF.